The TCR beta chain under discussion was sequenced for a study of neurological immune-mediated disorders. Study findings and constraints: The absence of any CDR3 amino acid sequence shared by expanded clones across subjects suggests that repertoires were private in all groups. HTLV-1-associated myelopathy had the most TCR clonal expansion, whereas multiple sclerosis had the least (lower than in healthy controls).

With 10-nucleotide random UMIs, 5'RACE was used to make the cDNA. MiXCR, run by TCRdb on the 5' RACE reads, gives a single entry per CDR3 protein. The repertoire holds about 62,000 distinct CDR3 sequences, 4% to 6% seen once, with 3.4% in the top ten. The CDR3 runs to 16 residues. V shed 7 bases and J shed 6 bases, with 19 bases lying between them. Germline CDR1 is SEHNR and CDR2 is FQNEAQ (reference sequence). This clonotype was recorded at least ten times. Its target is not known. The specimen was PBMCs. This TCR came from a woman aged 45 to 65 with multiple sclerosis. V gene TRBV7-9 combines with J gene TRBJ1-6, with a possible D match to TRBD1 (5 bases). The CDR3 DNA reads as TGTGCCAGCATCCCTAGCACGGGGGTTCGTAATTCACCCCTCCACTTT. As protein: CASIPSTGVRNSPLHF. Complete variable domain (other parts from reference TRBV7-9 and TRBJ1-6): DTGVSQNPRHKITKRGQNVTFRCDPISEHNRLYWYRQTLGQGPEFLTYFQNEAQLEKSRLLSDRFSAERPKGSFSTLEIQRTEQGDSAMYLCASIPSTGVRNSPLHFGNGTRLTVT.